Included here is one TCR beta chain sequence, with context. Its antigen remains unknown. Per sorted-subset replicate PCR, input was roughly 200 ng DNA, representing roughly 29,000 T cell genomes. The assay was immunoSEQ multiplex PCR, and TCRdb's table has in-frame clones only and misses some. Among about 2.2 million clones listed, around 93% were seen once. This CDR3 has 11 residues. Germline lookup yields CDR1 DFQATT and CDR2 SNEGSKA (reference sequence). V lost 7 bases, J lost 2 bases, and 8 bases lay in between. Naive CD8 cells were CD45RO-negative, positively selected for CCR7, excluding terminally differentiated effector memory CD45RA+ cells. The data belong to a study of shared clonotypes between healthy human individuals. Study-wide results and caveats: Among non-shared clonotypes, generation probabilities were lower than among those shared by all four donors.

The sequence derives from a man between 18 and 29 years old in good health. Some clones in this sample may be carry-over from other donors' samples. V gene TRBV20-1 combines with J gene TRBJ2-5; D gene uncertain. The sample taken for sequencing was naive CD8+ T cells from PBMCs. The CDR3 reads CSEVGQETQYF. In DNA, the CDR3 is TGCAGTGAGGTGGGACAAGAGACCCAGTACTTC.